A single T cell receptor beta chain is shown here with its context. The data were produced by immunoSEQ multiplex PCR, yet TCRdb's version contains in-frame clones alone and is incomplete. The table has more than 400,000 clones, roughly 87% seen once. The data belong to a study of blood T cell repertoires in COVID-19. Study as a whole: Sources were T cells, B-cell-depleted T cells, or PBMCs; the material itself was cDNA or gDNA.

This CDR3 contains 14 residues. Germline V CDR1 and CDR2: ENHRY, SYGVKD. With 2 bases removed from V and 1 base from J, the gap between germline ends came to 8 bases. The genes are TRBV10-3 and TRBJ1-1; no clear D. The material sequenced was PBMCs or T cells enriched from blood (not recorded which). This TCR derives from a woman in her late teens or twenties who had recovered from COVID-19. Here the CDR3 reads CAISEGGRNTEAFF. CDR3 coding DNA: TGTGCCATCAGTGAGGGCGGCCGGAACACTGAAGCTTTCTTT.